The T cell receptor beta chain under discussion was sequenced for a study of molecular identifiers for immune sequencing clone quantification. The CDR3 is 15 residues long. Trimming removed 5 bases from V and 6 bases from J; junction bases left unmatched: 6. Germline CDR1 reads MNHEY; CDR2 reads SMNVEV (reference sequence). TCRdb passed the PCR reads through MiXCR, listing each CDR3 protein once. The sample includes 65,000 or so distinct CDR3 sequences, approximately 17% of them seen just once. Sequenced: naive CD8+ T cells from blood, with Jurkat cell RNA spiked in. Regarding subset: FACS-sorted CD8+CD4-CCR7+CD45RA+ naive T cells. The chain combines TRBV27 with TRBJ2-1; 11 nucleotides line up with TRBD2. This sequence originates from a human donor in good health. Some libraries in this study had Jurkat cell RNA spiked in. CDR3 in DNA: TGTGCCAGCAGTCCCTTGACTAGCGGGGCCAATGAGCAGTTCTTC. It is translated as CASSPLTSGANEQFF.